The T cell receptor beta chain under discussion was sequenced for a study of cytomegalovirus exposure and HLA in healthy donors. Points from the study as a whole: From TCR beta sequences, most subjects' HLA-A and HLA-B alleles were reportedly predicted accurately.

As concerns this clone: Antigen unknown.

CDR1 and CDR2 from the germline V gene are SNHLY and FYNNEI. The CDR3 extends over 14 amino acids. Between the trimmed V and J ends, which lost 7 bases and 1 base, there was a span of 13 bases. Primers for the PCR totalled 60 Vbeta and 13 Jbeta. Per the authors' pipeline: Roughly 11 million of the about 80 million unique TCR beta chains counted in a later analysis were shared. Profiled with immunoSEQ multiplex PCR; TCRdb holds only in-frame clones, not every one. The D gene and trimming were derived from the DNA, and the V and J assignments and clone size from that table. Its listing shows around 210,000 clones. Each donor's status was that of a healthy bone marrow donor.

The TCR was taken from a girl under 10 years old in good health and CMV-seropositive. The chain joins TRBV2 to TRBJ1-1, with D hard to call. The sample consisted of PBMCs. CDR3 region: CASMAEVANTEAFF. CDR3 coding DNA: TGTGCCAGCATGGCAGAAGTTGCGAACACTGAAGCTTTCTTT.